This T cell receptor (beta chain) was profiled in a study of blood T cell repertoires in COVID-19. Turning to the study itself: Donors in the United States, Italy and Spain gave samples during acute or convalescent COVID-19.

This CDR3 has 13 residues. Germline lookup yields CDR1 SGDLS and CDR2 YYNGEE. The junction had 7 bases not matched to a gene; V was cut back by 4 bases and J by 8 bases. Original data processing: Nucleated cell number was recorded as an estimate derived from reference gene primer amplification. Clones were sequenced by immunoSEQ multiplex PCR, and TCRdb holds only the in-frame ones, with some missing. That table gives V, J and clone size, and the DNA gave D and trimming. There are a few hundred thousand clones in the sample; 80% to 85% occur only once, and approximately 5% lies in the top ten. Participants, about 18 to 100 years old, spanned 25 or so US areas.

This sequence joins TRBV9 and TRBJ1-2; TRBD1 matches at 8 bases. This clonotype was obtained from a woman aged 45-60 years who had recovered from COVID-19. The sample taken for sequencing was PBMCs or T cells enriched from blood (not recorded which). The CDR3 DNA reads TGTGCCAGCAGCTTGGGACAGGCCGGGGGCTACACCTTC. Amino acids: CASSLGQAGGYTF. The complete variable domain, with remaining parts taken from reference TRBV9 and TRBJ1-2, reads DSGVTQTPKHLITATGQRVTLRCSPRSGDLSVYWYQQSLDQGLQFLIQYYNGEERAKGNILERFSAQQFPDLHSELNLSSLELGDSALYFCASSLGQAGGYTFGSGTRLTVV.